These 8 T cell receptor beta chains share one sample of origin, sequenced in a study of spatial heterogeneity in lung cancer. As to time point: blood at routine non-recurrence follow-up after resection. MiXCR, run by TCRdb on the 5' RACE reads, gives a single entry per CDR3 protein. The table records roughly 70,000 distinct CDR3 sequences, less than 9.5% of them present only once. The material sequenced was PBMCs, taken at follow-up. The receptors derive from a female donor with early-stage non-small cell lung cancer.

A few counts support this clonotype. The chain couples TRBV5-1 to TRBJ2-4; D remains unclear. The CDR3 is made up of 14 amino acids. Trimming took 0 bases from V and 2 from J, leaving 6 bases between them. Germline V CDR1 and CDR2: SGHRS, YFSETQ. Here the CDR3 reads CASSLADPKNIQYF. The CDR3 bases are TGCGCCAGCAGCTTGGCGGACCCCAAAAACATTCAGTACTTC. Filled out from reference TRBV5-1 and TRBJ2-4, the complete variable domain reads KAGVTQTPRYLIKTRGQQVTLSCSPISGHRSVSWYQQTPGQGLQFLFEYFSETQRNKGNFPGRFSGRQFSNSRSEMNVSTLELGDSALYLCASSLADPKNIQYFGAGTRLSVL.

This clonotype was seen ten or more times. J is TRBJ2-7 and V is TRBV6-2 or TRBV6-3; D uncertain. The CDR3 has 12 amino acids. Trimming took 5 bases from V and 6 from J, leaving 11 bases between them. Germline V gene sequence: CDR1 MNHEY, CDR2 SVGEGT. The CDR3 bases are TGTGCCAGCAGTCCCACTTTCATCGAGCAGTACTTC. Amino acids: CASSPTFIEQYF.

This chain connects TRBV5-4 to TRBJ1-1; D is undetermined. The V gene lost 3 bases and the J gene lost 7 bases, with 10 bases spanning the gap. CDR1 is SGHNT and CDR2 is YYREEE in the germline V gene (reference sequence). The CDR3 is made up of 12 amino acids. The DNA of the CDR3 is TGTGCCAGCAGCTCGGGTTACAATGAAGCTTTCTTT. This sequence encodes CASSSGYNEAFF.

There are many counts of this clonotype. The CDR3 DNA reads TGTGCCAGCAGCTTAGATGCGGGAGGGCTTGGAGATACGCAGTATTTT. Translated: CASSLDAGGLGDTQYF. The chain employs TRBV7-8 and TRBJ2-3; 9 bases agree with TRBD2. Germline V gives CDR1 SGHVS, CDR2 FQNEAQ. The V segment lost 1 base and the J segment 5 bases; nucleotides outside the gene matches: 7. This CDR3 is 16 amino acids long. Full variable domain (missing parts from reference TRBV7-8 and TRBJ2-3): GAGVSQSPRYKVAKRGQDVALRCDPISGHVSLFWYQQALGQGPEFLTYFQNEAQLDKSGLPSDRFFAERPEGSVSTLKIQRTQQEDSAVYLCASSLDAGGLGDTQYFGPGTRLTVL.

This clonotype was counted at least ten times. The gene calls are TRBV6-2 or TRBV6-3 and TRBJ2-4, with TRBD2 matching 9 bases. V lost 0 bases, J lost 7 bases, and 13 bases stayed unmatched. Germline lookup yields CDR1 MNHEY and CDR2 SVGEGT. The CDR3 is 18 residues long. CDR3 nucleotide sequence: TGTGCCAGCAGTTACTCGGAAATTGTGGCGGGAGGGCGTAACATTCAGTACTTC. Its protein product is CASSYSEIVAGGRNIQYF.

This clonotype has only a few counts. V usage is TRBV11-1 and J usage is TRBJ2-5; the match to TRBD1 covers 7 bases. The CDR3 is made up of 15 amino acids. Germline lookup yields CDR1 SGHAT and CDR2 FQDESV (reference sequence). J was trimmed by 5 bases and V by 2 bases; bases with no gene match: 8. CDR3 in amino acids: CASSLQTGRGETQYF. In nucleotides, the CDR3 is TGTGCCAGCAGCTTACAGACAGGGAGAGGGGAGACCCAGTACTTC.

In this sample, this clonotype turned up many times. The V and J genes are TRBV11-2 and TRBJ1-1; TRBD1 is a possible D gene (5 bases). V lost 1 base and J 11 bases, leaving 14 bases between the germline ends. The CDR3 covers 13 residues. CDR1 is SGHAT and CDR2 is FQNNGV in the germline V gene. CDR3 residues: CASSLVGRQLAFF. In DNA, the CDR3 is TGTGCCAGCAGCTTAGTAGGAAGACAGTTGGCTTTCTTT. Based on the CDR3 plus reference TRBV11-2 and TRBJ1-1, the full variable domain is EAGVAQSPRYKIIEKRQSVAFWCNPISGHATLYWYQQILGQGPKLLIQFQNNGVVDDSQLPKDRFSAERLKGVDSTLKIQPAKLEDSAVYLCASSLVGRQLAFFGQGTRLTVV.

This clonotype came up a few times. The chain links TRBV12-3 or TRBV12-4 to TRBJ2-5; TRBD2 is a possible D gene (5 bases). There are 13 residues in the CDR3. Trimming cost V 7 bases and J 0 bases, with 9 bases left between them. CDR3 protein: CASKPGYQETQYF. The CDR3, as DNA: TGTGCCAGCAAACCGGGATACCAAGAGACCCAGTACTTC.